This TCR beta chain was sequenced in a study of PD-1 blockade in mismatch repair-deficient tumors. Study observations and caveats: Tumor-resident clones, often absent from pretreatment blood, expanded after pembrolizumab and then contracted.

Trimming at V came to 3 bases and at J to 1 base, leaving 3 bases not matched to a gene. CDR1 is GTSNPN and CDR2 is SVGIG in the germline V gene (reference sequence). The CDR3 runs to 15 residues. On this clone: Its target is not known.

Profiled with immunoSEQ multiplex PCR; TCRdb holds only in-frame clones, not every one. The table has approximately 100,000 clones, 82% seen once; the top ten hold around 6.5%. The input for sequencing was peripheral blood, taken 30 to 36 weeks after starting pembrolizumab. This chain joins TRBV30 and TRBJ2-6; 7 bases line up with TRBD2. This TCR was sampled from an adult with mismatch repair-deficient cancer. CDR3 region: CAWRGRGSGANVLTF. CDR3 sequence (DNA): TGTGCCTGGAGGGGGAGGGGATCTGGGGCCAACGTCCTGACTTTC.